This T cell receptor (beta chain) stems from a study of CD8 T cells in Susac syndrome. The RNA input was about 0.45 to 1 ug, and it was reverse transcribed with random hexamers. The authors amplified TCR beta CDR3 across 54 Vbeta and 13 Jbeta using immunoSEQ multiplex PCR. TCRdb re-analysed the immunoSEQ multiplex PCR reads in MiXCR, keeping a single row per CDR3 protein. This sample carries approximately 140,000 distinct CDR3 sequences, approximately 95% of them seen once, and the ten largest clones take approximately 0.11%. The sequence came from a human donor with multiple sclerosis. Sequencing input: CD4+ T cells from PBMCs.

The DNA for the CDR3 is TGTGCCAGCAGCTTGTCCAGGAGCTCCTACGAGCAGTACTTC. It codes for CASSLSRSSYEQYF. This chain links TRBV7-2 with TRBJ2-7, with unresolved D. With 3 bases removed from V and 0 bases from J, the gap between germline ends came to 9 bases. The germline V gene has CDR1 SGHTA and CDR2 FQGNSA. The CDR3 contains 14 residues.